The rows below give T cell receptor beta chains drawn from one sample of a study of cytomegalovirus exposure and HLA in healthy donors. The data were produced by immunoSEQ multiplex PCR, yet TCRdb's version contains in-frame clones alone and is incomplete. The sample holds around 75,000 clones, around 78% seen once. Sequencing was carried out using PBMCs. These receptors were collected from a middle-aged man in good health and CMV-seronegative. Each CDR3 is given with its conserved first and last residue. The D gene is left open where the match is weak. For some rows the clone size is stated as once, few or many, or as a class when expanded; others skip it.

j_gene	d_gene	v_gene	abundance	CDR3aa	CDR3nt
TRBJ1-3	TRBD1	TRBV6-6	NA	CASSGQGAGNTIYF	TGTGCCAGCAGCGGACAGGGAGCTGGAAACACCATATATTTT
TRBJ2-5	NA	TRBV5-1	NA	CASNLDGGLEQYF	TGCGCCAGCAACCTGGACGGGGGACTGGAGCAGTACTTC
TRBJ2-1	NA	TRBV6-5	NA	CASSYRQVSYNEQFF	TGTGCCAGCAGTTACCGGCAGGTATCCTACAATGAGCAGTTCTTC
TRBJ2-5	NA	TRBV11-2	NA	CASSVNTGSEETQYF	TGTGCCAGCAGCGTAAACACAGGGTCTGAAGAGACCCAGTACTTC
TRBJ2-1	NA	TRBV11-2	NA	CASSLVGPTRIPEQFF	TGTGCCAGCAGCTTAGTAGGCCCGACTAGAATTCCTGAGCAGTTCTTC
TRBJ2-3	NA	TRBV6-5	NA	CASSSDRRTDTQYF	TGTGCCAGCAGTTCGGACAGACGCACAGATACGCAGTATTTT
TRBJ2-4	NA	TRBV19	NA	CASSINQGNIQYF	TGTGCCAGTAGTATCAATCAGGGAAACATTCAGTACTTC
TRBJ2-1	NA	TRBV7-3	NA	CASSLGGHNEQFF	TGTGCCAGCAGCTTGGGGGGTCACAATGAGCAGTTCTTC
TRBJ1-3	NA	TRBV2	NA	CASRETVSGNTIYF	TGTGCCAGCAGAGAGACAGTCTCTGGAAACACCATATATTTT
TRBJ1-5	TRBD1	TRBV7-9	NA	CSSSRDRGSNQPQHF	TGTTCCAGCAGCCGAGACAGGGGCTCCAATCAGCCCCAGCATTTT
TRBJ2-5	NA	TRBV4-1	NA	CASGRGGIDQETQYF	TGCGCCAGCGGCCGAGGGGGAATAGATCAAGAGACCCAGTACTTC
TRBJ2-5	NA	TRBV25-1	NA	CASSDPQGGEETQYF	TGTGCCAGCAGTGACCCCCAAGGAGGCGAAGAGACCCAGTACTTC
TRBJ2-7	NA	TRBV7-2	few	CASSFSSGPAYEQYF	TGTGCCAGCAGCTTTAGCTCAGGGCCCGCCTACGAGCAGTACTTC
TRBJ2-7	NA	TRBV10-1	NA	CASSYGLEQYF	TGCGCCAGCAGTTACGGTTTGGAGCAGTACTTC
TRBJ1-1	NA	TRBV6-5	few	CASSYSEGTPAEAFF	TGTGCCAGCAGTTACTCGGAGGGAACCCCGGCTGAAGCTTTCTTT
TRBJ1-2	TRBD1	TRBV11-2	NA	CASSQSRTGGGYTF	TGTGCCAGCAGCCAAAGTAGGACAGGGGGCGGCTACACCTTC
TRBJ1-5	NA	TRBV6-1	NA	CASSEFARSNQPQHF	TGTGCCAGCAGTGAATTCGCCAGATCAAATCAGCCCCAGCATTTT
TRBJ2-7	NA	TRBV14	NA	CASSQDNSYEQYF	TGTGCCAGCAGCCAAGACAACTCCTACGAGCAGTACTTC
TRBJ1-5	NA	TRBV7-9	NA	CASSLGAVENQPQHF	TGTGCCAGCAGCTTGGGGGCGGTGGAAAATCAGCCCCAGCATTTT
TRBJ1-3	NA	TRBV5-1	NA	CASSQQGPGNTIYF	TGCGCCAGCAGCCAACAGGGCCCTGGAAACACCATATATTTT
TRBJ1-1	NA	TRBV7-9	NA	CASSLGQMNTEAFF	TGTGCCAGCAGCTTAGGTCAGATGAACACTGAAGCTTTCTTT
TRBJ1-1	NA	TRBV27	NA	CASSLFRKGILMNTEAFF	TGTGCCAGCAGTTTATTCCGGAAGGGGATCCTCATGAACACTGAAGCTTTCTTT
TRBJ1-4	NA	TRBV6-6	NA	CASREREKLFF	TGTGCCAGCAGAGAGAGGGAAAAACTGTTTTTT
TRBJ1-5	NA	TRBV12-2	NA	CASRQGTGFYSNQPQHF	TGTGCAAGTCGTCAAGGGACAGGGTTTTATAGCAATCAGCCCCAGCATTTT
TRBJ1-5	NA	TRBV4-3	once	CASSQDGRNQPQHF	TGCGCCAGCAGCCAAGACGGGAGGAACCAGCCCCAGCATTTT
TRBJ1-2	NA	TRBV27	NA	CASSSLPPYGYTF	TGTGCCAGCAGTTCCCTACCCCCCTATGGCTACACCTTC
TRBJ2-1	TRBD1	TRBV4-1	NA	CASSRIQGALDYNEQFF	TGCGCCAGCAGCCGCATACAGGGGGCTCTGGATTACAATGAGCAGTTCTTC
TRBJ2-1	NA	TRBV10-1	once	CASSEGGFYNEQFF	TGCGCCAGCAGTGAGGGGGGGTTCTACAATGAGCAGTTCTTC
TRBJ2-3	NA	TRBV10-3	NA	CAIRRGDTQYF	TGTGCCATCAGGAGAGGGGATACGCAGTATTTT
TRBJ1-2	TRBD1	TRBV19	NA	CASSDTGAYGYTF	TGTGCCAGTAGTGATACAGGGGCCTATGGCTACACCTTC
TRBJ1-6	NA	TRBV7-9	NA	CASSDRHPLHF	TGTGCCAGCAGCGATCGACATCCCCTCCACTTT
TRBJ2-2	NA	TRBV5-1	NA	CASSLDRGSGAGELFF	TGCGCCAGCAGCTTGGATCGGGGGTCGGGTGCCGGGGAGCTGTTTTTT
TRBJ2-7	NA	TRBV6-5	NA	CASAYAGQGAYEQYF	TGTGCCAGCGCTTACGCGGGGCAGGGCGCCTACGAGCAGTACTTC
TRBJ1-4	TRBD1	TRBV10-3	NA	CAIRPGQGEEKLFF	TGTGCCATCAGGCCGGGACAGGGCGAAGAAAAACTGTTTTTT
TRBJ2-1	NA	TRBV7-2	NA	CASSLWAPDNEQFF	TGTGCCAGCAGCCTTTGGGCCCCCGACAATGAGCAGTTCTTC
TRBJ1-4	NA	TRBV4-2	few	CASQRTGGFEKLFF	TGTGCCAGCCAAAGGACTGGGGGGTTTGAAAAACTGTTTTTT
TRBJ2-5	NA	TRBV15	NA	CATSDDRPDQETQYF	TGTGCCACCAGCGACGACAGACCTGACCAAGAGACCCAGTACTTC
TRBJ2-7	NA	TRBV29-1	NA	CSVHGQSSYEQYF	TGCAGCGTCCACGGACAGTCCTCCTACGAGCAGTACTTC
TRBJ1-1	NA	TRBV11-2	NA	CASSPHTNTEAFF	TGTGCCAGCAGCCCACATACCAACACTGAAGCTTTCTTT
TRBJ2-7	NA	TRBV6-5	NA	CASSFDTYEQYF	TGTGCCAGCAGTTTCGACACCTACGAGCAGTACTTC
TRBJ1-1	TRBD1	TRBV27	NA	CASRPGTGFVEAFF	TGTGCCAGCAGGCCCGGGACAGGGTTCGTTGAAGCTTTCTTT
TRBJ2-7	TRBD1	TRBV6-1	NA	CASRPRTGGFDEQYF	TGTGCCAGCAGACCCCGGACAGGGGGATTCGACGAGCAGTACTTC
TRBJ1-6	NA	TRBV2	NA	CASSPRGSNSPLHF	TGTGCCAGCAGTCCCAGGGGAAGTAATTCACCCCTCCACTTT
TRBJ2-1	NA	TRBV19	once	CASTSTAISYNEQFF	TGTGCCAGTACCTCAACAGCTATCTCCTACAATGAGCAGTTCTTC
TRBJ2-7	NA	TRBV7-8	NA	CASSPTNIEQYF	TGTGCCAGCAGTCCCACCAACATTGAGCAGTACTTC
TRBJ1-6	NA	TRBV5-4	few	CASSLDGVNSPLHF	TGTGCCAGCAGCTTGGACGGTGTAAATTCACCCCTCCACTTT
TRBJ2-3	TRBD2	TRBV5-4	few	CASSLGGRGGVTDTQYF	TGTGCCAGCAGCTTGGGGGGCCGGGGGGGGGTCACAGATACGCAGTATTTT
TRBJ1-1	NA	TRBV6-6	NA	CASSYRRTEAFF	TGTGCCAGCAGTTACCGCAGAACTGAAGCTTTCTTT
TRBJ2-2	NA	TRBV10-2	NA	CASRTLYRANTGELFF	TGCGCCAGCAGAACCCTTTACAGGGCTAACACCGGGGAGCTGTTTTTT
TRBJ1-4	TRBD1	TRBV5-5	NA	CASSSDREQEKLFF	TGTGCCAGCAGCTCGGACAGGGAGCAAGAAAAACTGTTTTTT